The 17 T cell receptor beta chains presented below share a single source sample, sequenced in a study of blood T cell repertoires in COVID-19. Sequencing used immunoSEQ multiplex PCR; TCRdb keeps in-frame clones, though not all of them. The data contain about 82,000 clones, less than 85% of them singletons. Material: peripheral blood. These receptor sequences come from a human donor with acute or convalescent COVID-19. The donor label of this sample is uncertain.

The rearrangement links TRBV28 to TRBJ2-7; possible D gene TRBD1, 6 bases. The CDR3 spans 16 residues. V lost 7 bases to trimming and J lost 0 bases, with 19 bases between them. Germline CDR1 is MDHEN and CDR2 is SYDVKM. CDR3 residues: CASTGQTRFGSYEQYV. The CDR3 DNA sequence: TGTGCCAGCACTGGACAGACCCGATTCGGCTCCTACGAGCAGTACGTC.

The chain uses TRBV11-2 and TRBJ2-7; D not resolved. Germline CDR1 SGHAT, CDR2 FQNNGV. The CDR3 has 15 amino acids. V gave up 0 bases and J gave up 1 base, with 10 bases separating them. In nucleotides, the CDR3 is TGTGCCAGCAGCTTAGACAGGCACGGTTCCTACGAGCAGTACGTC. Its protein is CASSLDRHGSYEQYV.

This clone was seen once. The V gene is TRBV24-1, the J gene TRBJ1-1; TRBD1 matches at 8 bases. CDR3 length equals 13 residues. Germline V gene sequence: CDR1 KGHDR, CDR2 SFDVKD. Trimming at V came to 5 bases and at J to 5 bases, leaving 3 bases not matched to a gene. The CDR3 DNA reads TGTGCCACCAGTGCGCAGGGGGCGACTGAAGCTTTCTTT. Translation: CATSAQGATEAFF.

V gene TRBV28 combines with J gene TRBJ1-1, with D tentatively TRBD1 (6 bases). This CDR3 spans 13 amino acids. The ends were cut back, 6 bases at V and 5 bases at J, with 13 bases in the middle. Germline V lookup: CDR1 MDHEN, CDR2 SYDVKM. CDR3 protein: CASRLQGGTEAFF. CDR3 coding DNA: TGTGCCAGCAGACTACAGGGTGGGACTGAAGCTTTCTTT.

This clone was detected only once. The chain is built from TRBV5-4 and TRBJ1-2; 7 nucleotides align to TRBD1. V was pared by 3 bases and J by 1 base, with 6 bases of the junction left unmatched. The CDR3 loop spans 15 amino acids. Germline V lookup: CDR1 SGHNT, CDR2 YYREEE (reference sequence). CDR3 sequence: CASSSGTDINYGYTF. The CDR3, as DNA: TGTGCCAGCAGCTCTGGGACAGATATTAACTATGGCTACACCTTC.

The rearrangement uses TRBV7-2 and TRBJ1-2; weak D call: TRBD1 (5 bases). The V end lost 2 bases, the J end lost 4 bases, and 8 bases lay between the germline ends. Germline V gives CDR1 SGHTA, CDR2 FQGNSA. CDR3 length: 13 residues. For the CDR3, the DNA is TGTGCCAGCAGCTTAAGGGGAGGCTATGGCTACACCTTC. Amino acid sequence: CASSLRGGYGYTF.

The chain couples TRBV27 to TRBJ2-1; D remains unclear. V was cut by 5 bases and J by 0 bases, with 8 bases left in between. This CDR3 has 14 residues. CDR1 and CDR2 from the germline V gene are MNHEY and SMNVEV (reference sequence). The CDR3 is CASSPLSSYNEQFF. DNA for the CDR3: TGTGCCAGCAGTCCGCTGAGCTCCTACAATGAGCAGTTCTTC.

The rearrangement joins TRBV3-1 (or the pseudogene TRBV3-2) to TRBJ2-2; tentatively, D is TRBD1 (5 bases). Trimming stripped 4 bases from V and 13 bases from J, with 16 bases between. The germline gives CDR1 LGHDT, CDR2 YNNKEL (reference sequence). The CDR3 is 13 residues long. CDR3: CASSLGHQQGLFF. The CDR3 region has the DNA TGTGCCAGCAGCCTCGGTCATCAGCAGGGGCTGTTTTTT.

The J gene is TRBJ2-1, the V gene TRBV5-1; perhaps TRBD2 as D (6 bases). This CDR3 is built from 14 residues. V lost 2 bases and J lost 1, with 7 bases in between. Germline V CDR1 and CDR2: SGHRS, YFSETQ. The CDR3 bases are TGCGCCAGCAGCTTTGGACTATCCTACAATGAGCAGTTCTTC. Protein product: CASSFGLSYNEQFF.

The rearrangement links TRBV7-8 to TRBJ2-3, with 7 positions matching TRBD1. CDR3 length: 18 residues. The V segment lost 4 bases and the J segment 0 bases; nucleotides outside the gene matches: 13. CDR1 SGHVS and CDR2 FQNEAQ come from the germline V gene. The CDR3 coding sequence is TGTGCCAGCAGCTCCAGCCTCGGGACAGCGACTAGCACAGATACGCAGTATTTT. Its protein is CASSSSLGTATSTDTQYF. Using reference TRBV7-8 and TRBJ2-3 for the parts outside the CDR3, the full variable domain is GAGVSQSPRYKVAKRGQDVALRCDPISGHVSLFWYQQALGQGPEFLTYFQNEAQLDKSGLPSDRFFAERPEGSVSTLKIQRTQQEDSAVYLCASSSSLGTATSTDTQYFGPGTRLTVL.

This chain links TRBV12-3 or TRBV12-4 with TRBJ2-7; D not certain. The CDR3 length is 13 residues. V gave up 6 bases and J gave up 3 bases, with 12 bases separating them. The CDR3 bases are TGTGCCAGCAGGGGCCCATCGCACTACGAGCAGTACTTC. Translation: CASRGPSHYEQYF.

The V and J genes are TRBV10-2 and TRBJ2-2, with a weak D call TRBD2 (5 bases). This CDR3 spans 16 amino acids. V lost 2 bases to trimming and J lost 5 bases, with 15 bases between them. CDR1 and CDR2 (germline): WSHSY, SAAADI. The CDR3 DNA follows: TGCGCCAGCAGTGAGGAGCGCCCAACGGGGACCGGGGAGCTGTTTTTT. It is translated as CASSEERPTGTGELFF.

This sequence joins TRBV5-4 and TRBJ2-7; 10 bases agree with TRBD1. From germline, CDR1 is SGHNT and CDR2 YYREEE (reference sequence). V lost 5 bases, J lost 2 bases, and 7 bases stayed unmatched. The CDR3 is made up of 15 amino acids. The CDR3, as DNA: TGTGCCAGCAGAAACCGGGACAGGGGAACCTACGAGCAGTACTTC. It is translated as CASRNRDRGTYEQYF.

The CDR3 loop reads CSASDRDGYTF. The DNA of the CDR3 is TGCAGTGCTTCGGACAGGGACGGCTACACCTTC. The chain couples TRBV20-1 to TRBJ1-2, with 8 bases aligning to TRBD1. Germline V lookup: CDR1 DFQATT, CDR2 SNEGSKA (reference sequence). The V segment lost 5 bases and the J segment 8 bases; nucleotides outside the gene matches: 4. This CDR3 is 11 amino acids long.

The chain employs TRBV7-2 and TRBJ2-3, with 7 bases that match TRBD1. The V gene end was trimmed by 3 bases and the J gene end by 6 bases; junction bases not matched to a gene: 3. Germline-derived CDR1 and CDR2 are SGHTA and FQGNSA. The CDR3 covers 13 residues. The CDR3 region has the DNA TGTGCCAGCAGCTTGAGGGGGCTGGATACGCAGTATTTT. It yields the protein CASSLRGLDTQYF.

This chain uses TRBV19 with TRBJ2-6; maybe TRBD2 (7 bases). Looked up from germline, CDR1 is LNHDA and CDR2 is SQIVND (reference sequence). V lost 7 bases and J 3 bases, leaving 19 bases between the germline ends. This CDR3 is built from 17 residues. The CDR3: CASTFGGGAHGANVLTF. In DNA form, the CDR3 reads TGTGCCAGTACCTTCGGAGGGGGGGCGCATGGGGCCAACGTCCTGACTTTC. Variable domain in full (rest from reference TRBV19 and TRBJ2-6): DGGITQSPKYLFRKEGQNVTLSCEQNLNHDAMYWYRQDPGQGLRLIYYSQIVNDFQKGDIAEGYSVSREKKESFPLTVTSAQKNPTAFYLCASTFGGGAHGANVLTFGAGSRLTVL.

V and J are TRBV6-5 and TRBJ1-2; D is ambiguous. The CDR3 has 12 residues. Germline values: CDR1 MNHEY, CDR2 SVGAGI. V was cut by 4 bases and J by 4 bases, with 7 bases left in between. CDR3 coding DNA: TGTGCCAGCAGTTCGGAGGGCTATGGCTACACCTTC. Encoded protein: CASSSEGYGYTF.